The clone carrying this T cell receptor (beta chain) came up many times. The antigen remains unidentified. The protocol was immunoSEQ multiplex PCR, while the TCRdb copy is restricted to in-frame clones and leaves out a portion. Listed for the sample are 25,000 to 30,000 clones, none seen a single time. CDR3 length equals 12 residues. Germline CDR1 and CDR2: MNHEY and SMNVEV (reference sequence). V was cut by 5 bases and J by 7 bases, with 8 bases left in between. These data come from a study of T cells after posttransplantation cyclophosphamide. Study-wide results and caveats: Donor CD8+ memory clones often dominated recipient blood repertoires at later times. Tissue-infiltrating T cells from skin or gut overlapped little with blood T cells.

This related bone marrow graft donor gave peripheral blood on the day of marrow donation. The J gene is TRBJ2-2, the V gene TRBV27, with D hard to call. The source is a woman aged 60-75 years in good health, CMV-negative, and a related stem cell transplant donor. Specimen: PBMCs. The CDR3, as DNA: TGTGCCAGCAGTCCCCAGTTCGGGGAGCTGTTTTTT. Its protein product is CASSPQFGELFF.